This T cell receptor (beta chain) was identified during a study of blood T cell repertoires in COVID-19 (TCRdb year 2020). In the study overall: Samples covering the acute and convalescent phases of COVID-19 were provided by collaborators in the United States, Italy and Spain. Nearly every sample came with metadata listing a de-identified subject ID, COVID-19 status, age in years and sex. Samples came from the ongoing ImmuneRACE study (first 160 participants) plus 1,254 subjects from 6 global collaborators. Where available, HLA class I and class II types were taken from metadata supplied by the sample provider and were not determined by assay-based typing. Subjects who had been exposed to COVID-19, were actively infected with it, or had recovered from it provided the deeply sampled blood TCRbeta repertoires that made up the dataset. The material from the prospective study consisted of cDNA or gDNA derived from T cells, B-cell-depleted T cells, or PBMCs. The repertoires were released in a freely available public database meant as a resource for research on the immune response to SARS-CoV-2. What the study reported, not specific to this receptor: The amount of clinical and demographic metadata varied by source and participant and was provided uncurated.

The immunoSEQ Assay, a bias-controlled multiplex PCR, was used to amplify TCRbeta CDR3 regions from genomic DNA. The study's processing was this. Within the assay, amplification of reference gene primers was used to estimate how many nucleated cells each sample contained. To quantify the absolute abundance of each unique TCRbeta CDR3 rearrangement, sequence reads were collapsed and filtered. For each sample, productive Simpson clonality was calculated as the square root of Simpson's diversity index across productive rearrangements. Imported from immuneACCESS, the table was reduced by TCRdb to in-frame sequences with V and J called. These copies leave out some clones; in studies compared against another copy, an unresolved V gene accounts for under half, and the cause of the remainder is not known. The D gene and trimming were derived from the DNA, and the V and J assignments and clone size from that table. The sample profile shows approximately 200,000 clones; approximately 86% of them were found once. Approximately 4% of the sample goes to the ten largest clones.

In the prospective study, participants were roughly 18 to 95 years old, resided in 20 to 30 geographic areas of the United States, and were enrolled through a virtual design. In the prospective study, participants were assigned to cohorts based on the clinical history participants reported in a screening survey and a study questionnaire. Exposed participants had been in contact with someone with a PCR-confirmed or clinician-diagnosed COVID-19 case within 2 weeks of study entry. Mobile phlebotomists in the prospective study collected whole blood, serum and a nasopharyngeal or oropharyngeal swab from every participant. Prospective study participants could optionally give additional blood draws and questionnaires over an approximately 2-month period. Before DNA extraction, blood samples from the prospective study were shipped at room temperature or frozen. Of note for this clone: Its recognized antigen is unknown. Per-base qualities were not stored, and no clone one base away is much larger.

The junction carries 10 bases between V and J, which are trimmed by 5 bases and 3 bases respectively. CDR1 and CDR2, per the germline V gene, are SGHVS and FQNEAQ. Taken from cysteine to phenylalanine, the CDR3 has 13 residues. The only DNA kept is the CDR3, 39 bases in frame from the first base. The clonotype originates from a woman aged 25 to 39 who had been exposed to COVID-19. The specimen sequenced was PBMCs or T cells enriched from blood (not recorded which). In this chain, TRBV7-8 is recombined with TRBJ1-1, with TRBD1 as a weak D call on 5 bases. This receptor carries the CDR3 CASSQTAHTEAFF. The DNA reads TGTGCCAGCAGCCAGACAGCTCACACTGAAGCTTTCTTT.